This is a list of T cell receptor beta chains from one sample in a study of T cell responses to AZD1222 COVID-19 vaccine. Sequencing used immunoSEQ multiplex PCR; TCRdb keeps in-frame clones, though not all of them. The table for this sample gives over 140,000 clones. The sequenced sample was peripheral blood. The receptors shown here come from an adult in good health. The CDR3 runs from the conserved cysteine through the conserved F or W. The order of the fields is J gene, CDR3 length, D gene, V gene, CDR3 DNA, CDR3 protein. The D gene is left open where the match is weak.

>TRBJ1-3|17|NA|TRBV4-3
TGCGCCAGCAGCCAATTCCCCACAGGGTGGCCTGGAAACACCATATATTTT
CASSQFPTGWPGNTIYF
>TRBJ1-3|18|NA|TRBV25-1
TGTGCCAGCAGTACAAAGGGGGGGGCGAGGGACTCTGGAAACACCATATATTTT
CASSTKGGARDSGNTIYF
>TRBJ1-1|13|TRBD1|TRBV7-2
TGTGCCAGCAGCCTGACAGGGTTCACTGAAGCTTTCTTT
CASSLTGFTEAFF
>TRBJ1-2|15|NA|TRBV7-3
TGTGCCAGCAGCTTATCGCACAATCGCGGCGATGGCTACACCTTC
CASSLSHNRGDGYTF
>TRBJ2-3|17|NA|TRBV11-2
TGTGCCAGCAGCCCCCTCGGAGTCCGGGCAGGGGGGGATACGCAGTATTTT
CASSPLGVRAGGDTQYF
>TRBJ2-1|16|TRBD1|TRBV11-3
TGTGCCAGCAGCCAAGGGACAGATCCTCTGTACAATGAGCAGTTCTTC
CASSQGTDPLYNEQFF
>TRBJ1-4|15|NA|TRBV11-3
TGTGCCAGCAGCTTAGACAGCCGGACTAATGAAAAACTGTTTTTT
CASSLDSRTNEKLFF
>TRBJ2-7|14|TRBD1|TRBV6-2/TRBV6-3
TGTGCCAGCAGCAGACCGGGACAGGGGGGTGAGCAGTACTTC
CASSRPGQGGEQYF
>TRBJ2-7|14|NA|TRBV27
TGTGCCAGCAGTACAGTCTCCAATTTTGACGAGCAGTACTTC
CASSTVSNFDEQYF
>TRBJ1-4|15|NA|TRBV4-2
TGTGCCAGCAGACTTACAGGGTTGGGGAATGAAAAACTGTTTTTT
CASRLTGLGNEKLFF
>TRBJ1-2|16|TRBD1|TRBV5-4
TGTGCCAGCAGCGGCCAAACCGGGACAGGGAAGGGCGGCTACACCTTC
CASSGQTGTGKGGYTF
>TRBJ2-3|13|NA|TRBV4-3
TGCGCCAGCAGCCAAGAAGTAGTAGATACGCAGTATTTT
CASSQEVVDTQYF
>TRBJ1-2|13|NA|TRBV2
TGTGCCAGCAGTGAGGAAGGGGCTTACGGCTACACCTTC
CASSEEGAYGYTF
>TRBJ2-7|15|NA|TRBV6-1
TGTGCCAGCAGTGAAGGCCGGGTGGTAGGGTCTAAGCAGTACTTC
CASSEGRVVGSKQYF
>TRBJ1-1|15|TRBD1|TRBV5-1
TGCGCCAGCAGCCAAACCGGACAGGGTGATACTGAAGCTTTCTTT
CASSQTGQGDTEAFF
>TRBJ2-5|13|NA|TRBV5-1
TGCGCCAGCAGCTTGGGTGGAGGAGAGACCCAGTACTTC
CASSLGGGETQYF
>TRBJ1-1|13|NA|TRBV27
TGTGCCAGCAGTTCTCTGGTGAACACTGAAGCTTTCTTT
CASSSLVNTEAFF
>TRBJ1-4|14|TRBD1|TRBV19
TGTGCCAGTAGTCTCGGACAGGGGGCCATCCAACTGTTTTTT
CASSLGQGAIQLFF
>TRBJ1-6|14|TRBD1|TRBV5-4
TGTGCCAGCAGGCCGGGACAGACGGATTCACCCCTCCACTTT
CASRPGQTDSPLHF
>TRBJ1-3|14|NA|TRBV5-6
TGTGCCAGCAGCAACGGGCCCTCTGGAAACACCATATATTTT
CASSNGPSGNTIYF